Below are 10 T cell receptor beta chains sequenced from a single sample in a study of response to subunit inactivated influenza vaccine. TCRdb processed the RT-PCR reads anew with MiXCR; each CDR3 protein has one entry. The sample lists roughly 780,000 distinct CDR3 sequences, approximately 17% occurring once. The sample consisted of PBMCs from blood, taken 4 to 6 days after vaccination. The receptors were sampled from a middle-aged man who received an inactivated influenza vaccine.

This clonotype was counted ten times or more. The chain has TRBV12-3 or TRBV12-4 and TRBJ2-2; D unresolved. CDR3 size: 13 residues. Between the trimmed V and J ends, which lost 3 bases and 3 bases, there was a span of 5 bases. DNA of the CDR3: TGTGCCAGCAGTTTGCCCTACACCGGGGAGCTGTTTTTT. Translated, it gives CASSLPYTGELFF.

This clonotype was seen only a few times. The chain combines TRBV3-1 with TRBJ2-1; D ambiguous. The V gene lost 1 base and the J gene lost 4 bases, with 11 bases spanning the gap. Germline CDR1 and CDR2: LGHDT and YNNKEL (reference sequence). CDR3 length: 15 amino acids. CDR3 loop: CASSQGNGNYNEQFF. Written as DNA, the CDR3 is TGTGCCAGCAGCCAAGGCAACGGCAATTACAATGAGCAGTTCTTC.

This clonotype appeared a few times. The chain couples TRBV6-5 to TRBJ2-7, with 11 bases identical to TRBD1. Looked up from germline, CDR1 is MNHEY and CDR2 is SVGAGI. The CDR3 extends over 15 amino acids. V trimming: 3 bases; J trimming: 4 bases; junction bases outside the gene matches: 5. CDR3 DNA sequence: TGTGCCAGCAGTTATCAGGGACAGGGGGAGTACGAGCAGTACTTC. Residues: CASSYQGQGEYEQYF.

Only a few counts were recorded for this clonotype. The gene calls are TRBV28 and TRBJ2-7, with 10 bases aligning to TRBD2. CDR1 is MDHEN, CDR2 SYDVKM, per germline. The CDR3 length is 15 residues. Trimming at V came to 2 bases and at J to 7 bases, leaving 8 bases not matched to a gene. CDR3 sequence (DNA): TGTGCCAGCAGTTTAGCCCTAGCGGGAGTAAGGGAGCAGTACTTC. Translation gives CASSLALAGVREQYF.

This chain links TRBV20-1 with TRBJ1-3; D unclear. CDR1 DFQATT and CDR2 SNEGSKA come from the germline V gene (reference sequence). The CDR3 has 13 amino acids. Trimming took 3 bases from V and 0 from J, leaving 6 bases between them. The CDR3 DNA sequence: TGCAGTGCTAGTCACAACTCTGGAAACACCATATATTTT. Its translation is CSASHNSGNTIYF.

Ten or more counts support this clonotype. The chain combines TRBV11-2 with TRBJ1-2; tentative D call: TRBD1 (5 bases). The V end lost 3 bases, the J end lost 3 bases, and 17 bases lay between the germline ends. The CDR3 runs to 16 residues. The germline V gene encodes CDR1 SGHAT and CDR2 FQNNGV. CDR3 sequence: CASSLTPGGSDYGYTF. The CDR3 DNA reads TGTGCCAGCAGCTTGACCCCTGGGGGGAGCGACTATGGCTACACCTTC.

This clonotype turned up a few times. V usage is TRBV20-1 and J usage is TRBJ2-7; TRBD1 might be the D (6 bases). The germline V gene has CDR1 DFQATT and CDR2 SNEGSKA (reference sequence). The V end was cut by 6 bases, the J end by 4 bases, with 28 bases between. CDR3 length: 17 residues. The CDR3 protein is CSAEDLRVGGLGYEQYF. The CDR3 DNA is TGCAGTGCAGAAGATCTGCGGGTTGGGGGCCTTGGTTACGAGCAGTACTTC.

The chain couples TRBV28 to TRBJ2-5, with D possibly matching TRBD2 (6 bases). Per germline, CDR1 MDHEN and CDR2 SYDVKM. Trimming shortened V by 7 bases and J by 7 bases, and 22 bases separated the two germline ends. This CDR3 spans 15 amino acids. This chain's CDR3 is CASTKWDGGDGTQYF. As DNA, the CDR3 is TGTGCCAGCACGAAGTGGGACGGGGGAGATGGGACCCAGTACTTC.

This chain connects TRBV18 to TRBJ2-3, with D possibly being TRBD1 (5 bases). Germline-derived CDR1 and CDR2 are KGHSH and LQKENI. The CDR3 length is 13 residues. With 3 bases removed from V and 10 bases from J, the gap between germline ends came to 14 bases. CDR3 bases: TGTGCCAGCTCACCGGACATCGGGCCGTCGCAGTATTTT. It codes for CASSPDIGPSQYF.

This clonotype was observed a few times. The chain recombines TRBV2 with TRBJ2-1; D unresolved. Trimming removed 5 bases at V and 9 bases at J, with 8 bases between. The CDR3 loop spans 11 amino acids. Germline CDR1 SNHLY, CDR2 FYNNEI. The CDR3 spells CASSRVGEQFF. CDR3 coding DNA: TGTGCCAGCAGTCGCGTTGGTGAGCAGTTCTTC.